This T cell receptor beta chain was retrieved from a study of blood T cell repertoires in COVID-19. The overall study: The analysed material was cDNA or gDNA that came from T cells, B-cell-depleted T cells, or PBMCs.

Libraries were prepared by immunoSEQ multiplex PCR; TCRdb keeps only in-frame clonotypes and omits some of them. The data show some 210,000 clones, with around four fifths seen just once and roughly 2.9% held by the top ten. The CDR3 is 19 residues long. The germline CDR1 and CDR2 sequences are KGHDR and SFDVKD. V gave up 5 bases and J gave up 0 bases; unmatched junction bases: 15. The genes are TRBV24-1 and TRBJ2-3, with 8 bases lining up with TRBD1. The sample was peripheral blood. The sequence came from a man in his fifties or sixties with active or convalescent COVID-19. CDR3 in amino acids: CATSGFAPGGGPSTDTQYF. The DNA of the CDR3 is TGTGCCACCAGTGGCTTTGCACCAGGGGGCGGACCTAGCACAGATACGCAGTATTTT.